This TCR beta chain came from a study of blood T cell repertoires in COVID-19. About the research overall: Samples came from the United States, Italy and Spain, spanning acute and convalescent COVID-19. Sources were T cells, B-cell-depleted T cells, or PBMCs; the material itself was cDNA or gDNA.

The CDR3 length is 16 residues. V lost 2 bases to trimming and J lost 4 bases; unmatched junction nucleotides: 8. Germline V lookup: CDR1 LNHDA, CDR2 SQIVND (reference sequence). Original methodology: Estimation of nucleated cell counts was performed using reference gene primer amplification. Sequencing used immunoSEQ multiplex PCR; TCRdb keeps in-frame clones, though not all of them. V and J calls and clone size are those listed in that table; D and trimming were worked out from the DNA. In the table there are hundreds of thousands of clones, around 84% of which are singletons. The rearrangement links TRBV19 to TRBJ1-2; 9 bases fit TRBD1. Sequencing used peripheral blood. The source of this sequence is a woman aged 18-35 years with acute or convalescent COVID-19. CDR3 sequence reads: CASSISAGTGTYGYTF. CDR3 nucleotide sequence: TGTGCCAGTAGTATAAGCGCCGGGACAGGGACCTATGGCTACACCTTC.